The table lists the clone carrying this T cell receptor (beta chain) with many counts. Via MiXCR, TCRdb re-called the 5' RACE reads, giving one row per CDR3 protein. The top ten hold approximately 38% of the sample, which has about 47,000 distinct CDR3 sequences, 10% to 15% seen once. This entry belongs to a study of spatial heterogeneity in lung cancer. Specified time point: sample taken at primary tumor resection. Sequencing covered unsorted whole RNA taken from tumor, nontumor lung or frozen PBMC. The germline gives CDR1 SNHLY, CDR2 FYNNEI. The CDR3 is made up of 14 amino acids. V lost 7 bases to trimming and J lost 4 bases, with 11 bases between them.

The sample in question was PBMCs, obtained at surgery. The source of this sequence is a female donor with early-stage non-small cell lung cancer. The V gene is TRBV2, the J gene TRBJ1-6; the D gene is possibly TRBD1 (6 bases). The CDR3 DNA sequence: TGTGCCAGCACGGACAGAAGATATAATTCACCCCTCCACTTT. Translating it yields CASTDRRYNSPLHF.